Shown below are 23 T cell receptor beta chains from a single sample sequenced in a study of technical replicates of blood from a few donors. Assay: immunoSEQ multiplex PCR; the TCRdb copy retains only in-frame clones and omits some. The sample lists more than 65,000 clones, about nine tenths occurring once. The sample consisted of T cells isolated from PBMCs. These receptor sequences come from a human donor in good health.

The chain's CDR3 is CASRQREGRTGELFF. CDR3 DNA sequence: TGTGCCAGCAGACAACGGGAGGGCCGCACCGGGGAGCTGTTTTTT. This chain joins TRBV2 and TRBJ2-2, with 8 nucleotides matching TRBD2. Per germline, CDR1 SNHLY and CDR2 FYNNEI. The ends lost 6 bases at V and 4 bases at J; junction bases unmatched: 7. This CDR3 spans 15 amino acids.

The chain is built from TRBV7-9 and TRBJ2-1, with D tentatively TRBD2 (5 bases). V lost 1 base, J lost 4 bases, and 11 bases lay in between. The germline gives CDR1 SEHNR, CDR2 FQNEAQ (reference sequence). The CDR3 runs 15 residues. The CDR3 is CASSLDSGSYNEQFF. CDR3 nucleotides: TGTGCCAGCAGCTTAGATTCGGGATCTTACAATGAGCAGTTCTTC.

The genes are TRBV20-1 and TRBJ2-7, with a weak D call TRBD1 (5 bases). Trimming shortened V by 3 bases and J by 11 bases, and 11 bases separated the two germline ends. Germline lookup yields CDR1 DFQATT and CDR2 SNEGSKA (reference sequence). This CDR3 spans 10 amino acids. This CDR3 reads CSASRAVEYF. In DNA form, the CDR3 reads TGCAGTGCTAGCAGGGCGGTTGAGTACTTC.

This clone was seen a single time. The CDR3 DNA sequence: TGTGCCTCTGGGAGTCAGCCCCAGCATTTT. This codes for CASGSQPQHF. The chain carries TRBV6-5 and TRBJ1-5; D gene ambiguous. The CDR3 runs 10 residues. V was pared by 11 bases and J by 6 bases, with 8 bases between. Germline V lookup: CDR1 MNHEY, CDR2 SVGAGI.

This clone was observed a single time. This chain links TRBV14 with TRBJ2-5; TRBD2 aligns across 7 bases. CDR3 length equals 14 residues. The V and J ends lost 2 bases and 5 bases, in that order; junction bases with no gene match: 5. Germline CDR1 SGHDN, CDR2 FVKESK. The CDR3 nucleotides are TGTGCCAGCAGCCAAAGACTAGCTATGGAGACCCAGTACTTC. Its translation: CASSQRLAMETQYF.

The chain joins TRBV7-2 to TRBJ2-5, with 8 bases matching TRBD1. Germline V CDR1 and CDR2: SGHTA, FQGNSA. Germline trimming cut 5 bases from V and 9 bases from J; bases unmatched to any gene: 14. This CDR3 region has 15 residues. CDR3 sequence reads: CASSPQTGQVTAQYF. CDR3 DNA: TGTGCCAGCAGCCCCCAGACGGGACAGGTTACGGCCCAGTACTTC. Filled out from reference TRBV7-2 and TRBJ2-5, the complete variable domain reads GAGVSQSPSNKVTEKGKDVELRCDPISGHTALYWYRQSLGQGLEFLIYFQGNSAPDKSGLPSDRFSAERTGGSVSTLTIQRTQQEDSAVYLCASSPQTGQVTAQYFGPGTRLLVL.

This clone was detected a few times. The rearrangement links TRBV6-1 to TRBJ2-3, with 9 bases fitting TRBD1. The V gene's germline CDR1 is MNHNS and CDR2 SASEGT. This CDR3 contains 15 residues. V shed 6 bases and J 3 bases; nucleotides not matched to a gene: 7. CDR3 sequence (DNA): TGTGCCAGCAGCCCAGGGACAGGGTATACAGATACGCAGTATTTT. The encoded protein is CASSPGTGYTDTQYF.

The chain combines TRBV5-4 with TRBJ1-1, with 7 bases that match TRBD1. Germline-derived CDR1 and CDR2 are SGHNT and YYREEE (reference sequence). The CDR3 spans 14 residues. Unmatched junction bases numbered 9, after V lost 5 bases and J lost 5 bases. CDR3 bases: TGTGCCAGCAGGTCCGTTCAGGGGGGAACTGAAGCTTTCTTT. It encodes CASRSVQGGTEAFF.

The gene calls are TRBV9 and TRBJ2-1; D not certain. Trimming left V 0 bases short and J 6 bases short, with 16 bases between. CDR3 length: 16 amino acids. Germline assignment: CDR1 SGDLS and CDR2 YYNGEE. CDR3 nucleotide sequence: TGTGCCAGCAGCGTAGCCGTGACCCTAGTTGGCAATGAGCAGTTCTTC. This encodes CASSVAVTLVGNEQFF. The entire variable domain, with the rest obtained from reference TRBV9 and TRBJ2-1, is as follows: DSGVTQTPKHLITATGQRVTLRCSPRSGDLSVYWYQQSLDQGLQFLIQYYNGEERAKGNILERFSAQQFPDLHSELNLSSLELGDSALYFCASSVAVTLVGNEQFFGPGTRLTVL.

This clone was picked up one time. V usage is TRBV28 and J usage is TRBJ2-7, with D perhaps TRBD1 (7 bases). The germline V gene has CDR1 MDHEN and CDR2 SYDVKM. Trimming removed 3 bases at V and 0 bases at J, with 15 bases between. CDR3 length: 16 amino acids. CDR3 in amino acids: CASSLNTGEASYEQYF. In DNA form, the CDR3 reads TGTGCCAGCAGTTTGAACACAGGGGAGGCCTCCTACGAGCAGTACTTC. The entire variable domain, with the rest obtained from reference TRBV28 and TRBJ2-7, is as follows: DVKVTQSSRYLVKRTGEKVFLECVQDMDHENMFWYRQDPGLGLRLIYFSYDVKMKEKGDIPEGYSVSREKKERFSLILESASTNQTSMYLCASSLNTGEASYEQYFGPGTRLTVT.

The chain couples TRBV6-1 to TRBJ1-1; 9 nucleotides match TRBD1. V shed 6 bases and J 3 bases; nucleotides not matched to a gene: 5. This CDR3 has 14 residues. Germline loops: CDR1 MNHNS, CDR2 SASEGT. CDR3 sequence: CASRVTGGDTEAFF. The CDR3 coding sequence is TGTGCCAGCAGAGTGACAGGGGGTGACACTGAAGCTTTCTTT.

The J gene is TRBJ1-2, the V gene TRBV7-2, with 9 bases matching TRBD1. The CDR3 has 15 residues. CDR1 and CDR2 (germline): SGHTA, FQGNSA. V trimming: 1 base; J trimming: 6 bases; junction bases outside the gene matches: 6. The CDR3 here is CASSLEGQGIDGYTF. The CDR3 DNA sequence: TGTGCCAGCAGCTTAGAGGGACAGGGAATTGATGGCTACACCTTC.

The J gene is TRBJ1-1, the V gene TRBV2; perhaps TRBD1 as D (5 bases). The germline V gene has CDR1 SNHLY and CDR2 FYNNEI. The CDR3 has 15 amino acids. Trimming shortened V by 7 bases and J by 1 base, and 16 bases separated the two germline ends. The CDR3 spells CASTRWGVENTEAFF. The CDR3 nucleotides are TGTGCCAGCACCCGATGGGGGGTTGAGAACACTGAAGCTTTCTTT.

Only a few counts were recorded for this clone. The chain carries TRBV7-9 and TRBJ1-1; TRBD1 is a possible D gene (5 bases). The length of the CDR3 is 15 residues. Germline CDR1 reads SEHNR; CDR2 reads FQNEAQ (reference sequence). V lost 5 bases, J lost 4 bases, and 17 bases lay in between. CDR3 residues: CASSTPLGGSTEAFF. For the CDR3, the DNA is TGTGCCAGCAGCACACCGTTGGGGGGTAGCACTGAAGCTTTCTTT.

V is TRBV6-1 and J is TRBJ2-5, with 8 bases identical to TRBD1. Germline lookup yields CDR1 MNHNS and CDR2 SASEGT. After removal of 2 bases from V and 5 bases from J, the junction contained 4 bases not matched to a gene. This CDR3 contains 14 residues. In nucleotides, the CDR3 is TGTGCCAGCAGTGAATTGGCAGGGGGCGAGACCCAGTACTTC. Residues: CASSELAGGETQYF.

The chain combines TRBV6-5 with TRBJ1-1; 10 positions agree with TRBD1. Trimming cost V 7 bases and J 3 bases; bases outside gene matches: 8. The CDR3 has 15 residues. CDR1 and CDR2 (germline): MNHEY, SVGAGI. CDR3 residues: CASTVTGTGDTEAFF. CDR3 nucleotide sequence: TGTGCCAGCACCGTAACCGGGACAGGGGACACTGAAGCTTTCTTT.

This chain uses TRBV27 with TRBJ2-7; 9 bases align to TRBD1. This CDR3 is built from 15 residues. V was pared by 5 bases and J by 0 bases, with 5 bases of the junction left unmatched. Per the germline V gene, CDR1 is MNHEY and CDR2 is SMNVEV (reference sequence). The CDR3 sequence: CASSPGTGLSYEQYF. CDR3 nucleotide sequence: TGTGCCAGCAGTCCCGGGACAGGGCTCTCCTACGAGCAGTACTTC.

The J gene is TRBJ2-1, the V gene TRBV11-2; 10 nucleotides agree with TRBD2. Germline V gene sequence: CDR1 SGHAT, CDR2 FQNNGV. V shed 5 bases, J shed 6 bases, and the junction held 10 bases outside the gene matches. The CDR3 is 16 amino acids. The CDR3: CASSLRGSGRFNEQFF. CDR3 coding DNA: TGTGCCAGCAGCCTCCGGGGTAGCGGGAGGTTCAATGAGCAGTTCTTC.

J is TRBJ2-5 and V is TRBV5-1; possibly TRBD1 for D (6 bases). The CDR3 length is 14 residues. In germline, CDR1 is SGHRS, CDR2 YFSETQ. Trimming stripped 0 bases from V and 4 bases from J, with 10 bases between. The CDR3 here is CASSLAGDGETQYF. The CDR3 bases are TGCGCCAGCAGCTTGGCAGGGGATGGAGAGACCCAGTACTTC.

The J gene is TRBJ2-1, the V gene TRBV7-8; a weak D match, TRBD2 (5 bases). V was clipped by 3 bases and J by 9 bases, with 15 bases between them. Germline CDR1 is SGHVS and CDR2 is FQNEAQ. This CDR3 contains 14 residues. CDR3 in DNA: TGTGCCAGCAGCTTCGTGTACAACGGAGGTGAGCAGTTCTTC. It codes for CASSFVYNGGEQFF.

This clone showed up just once. The rearrangement links TRBV30 to TRBJ2-5, with 7 bases fitting TRBD2. The CDR3 has 14 residues. Germline V CDR1 and CDR2: GTSNPN, SVGIG (reference sequence). V shed 0 bases and J 5 bases; nucleotides not matched to a gene: 6. CDR3 residues: CAWSVRGGSETQYF. Here the CDR3 DNA reads TGTGCCTGGAGTGTACGTGGCGGGAGTGAGACCCAGTACTTC.

This clone was picked up one time. V gene TRBV7-2 combines with J gene TRBJ2-3, with 16 bases that match TRBD2. CDR3 length equals 17 residues. The junction had 7 bases not matched to a gene; V was cut back by 5 bases and J by 5 bases. The germline CDR1 and CDR2 sequences are SGHTA and FQGNSA. The DNA for the CDR3 is TGTGCCAGCAGCCGGGGACTAGCGGGAGGGCGGGGAGATACGCAGTATTTT. It translates to CASSRGLAGGRGDTQYF.

The chain couples TRBV7-8 to TRBJ1-2; D perhaps matches TRBD1 (6 bases). CDR1 is SGHVS and CDR2 is FQNEAQ in the germline V gene. This CDR3 comprises 15 residues. Trimming took 5 bases from V and 4 from J, leaving 17 bases between them. In DNA, the CDR3 is TGTGCCAGCAGCCAGTACAGGGCTGGGGGCTATGGCTACACCTTC. This encodes CASSQYRAGGYGYTF.